Listed below are T cell receptor beta chains from one sample, sequenced in a study of T-cell reconstitution after alpha-beta-depleted transplantation in children. TCRdb re-called the PCR reads with MiXCR, one entry per CDR3 protein. The sample lists about 540,000 distinct CDR3 sequences, approximately 30% occurring once. Sample: PBMCs, taken before TCRalphabeta/CD19-depleted stem cell transplant. The receptors come from a boy less than two years old with Wiskott-Aldrich syndrome, due to receive a stem cell transplant. Each CDR3 is given with its conserved first and last residue. The D gene is left open where the match is weak. Expanded clones are given a class, and other clones once, few, many or no size at all.

V,size,D,J,CDR3,DNA
TRBV5-1,few,.,TRBJ2-7,CASNGGNSYEQYF,TGCGCCAGCAACGGCGGGAACTCCTACGAGCAGTACTTC
TRBV20-1,few,.,TRBJ2-7,CSARDEPYEQYF,TGCAGTGCTAGAGATGAACCCTACGAGCAGTACTTC
TRBV7-9,few,.,TRBJ2-1,CASSLKGESYNEQFF,TGTGCCAGCAGCTTAAAGGGGGAGAGCTACAATGAGCAGTTCTTC
TRBV20-1,.,TRBD1,TRBJ2-2,CSASDRGNTGELFF,TGCAGTGCTAGTGACAGGGGGAACACCGGGGAGCTGTTTTTT
TRBV2,.,.,TRBJ2-3,CASSDLARTDTQYF,TGTGCCAGCAGTGATCTGGCCCGCACAGATACGCAGTATTTT
TRBV5-1,few,.,TRBJ2-2,CASSLAGPTGELFF,TGCGCCAGCAGCTTGGCAGGTCCCACCGGGGAGCTGTTTTTT
TRBV20-1,.,TRBD1,TRBJ2-4,CSARGQGINIQYF,TGCAGTGCTCGAGGACAGGGAATAAACATTCAGTACTTC
TRBV20-1,once,.,TRBJ2-2,CSARSQTGELFF,TGCAGTGCCCGAAGTCAGACCGGGGAGCTGTTTTTT
TRBV7-7,.,.,TRBJ2-5,CASSPHSVKRETQYF,TGTGCCAGCAGCCCGCATTCGGTTAAAAGGGAGACCCAGTACTTC
TRBV20-1,few,.,TRBJ1-2,CSARDFPGSPYGYTF,TGCAGTGCTAGAGATTTCCCAGGTTCCCCCTATGGCTACACCTTC
TRBV15,.,TRBD2,TRBJ2-1,CATSRDRTSGRSEQFF,TGTGCCACCAGCAGAGATCGGACTAGCGGGAGATCTGAGCAGTTCTTC
TRBV30,.,.,TRBJ1-3,CAWGLPKGGSRENGNTIYF,TGTGCCTGGGGGTTGCCCAAGGGGGGCTCCCGAGAGAACGGAAACACCATATATTTT
TRBV20-1,.,TRBD1,TRBJ1-2,CSARARGLSEGYTF,TGCAGTGCTAGAGCCAGGGGGCTTTCGGAGGGCTACACCTTC
TRBV5-5,few,.,TRBJ1-5,CARPISQPQHF,TGTGCCAGACCAATTAGTCAGCCCCAGCATTTT